The source of this T cell receptor beta chain is a study of blood T cell repertoires in COVID-19. This clone has at least ten counts. The assay was immunoSEQ multiplex PCR, and TCRdb's table has in-frame clones only and misses some. The table has about 140,000 clones, roughly 79% seen once. The CDR3 totals 15 residues. J lost 3 bases, V lost 1 base, and 4 bases had no gene match. Germline CDR1 reads SGHVS; CDR2 reads FNYEAQ. Sequenced: PBMCs or T cells enriched from blood (not recorded which). The chain joins TRBV7-6 to TRBJ2-3, with 7 bases aligning to TRBD1. The source of this sequence is a woman between 45 and 65 years old who had recovered from COVID-19. As DNA, the CDR3 is TGTGCCAGCAGCTTAGTCCTGGACAGGACAGATACGCAGTATTTT. Translation gives CASSLVLDRTDTQYF.